This record covers a single T cell receptor (beta chain). V lost 6 bases to trimming and J lost 5 bases, with 10 bases between them. The CDR3 covers 12 residues. Per the germline V gene, CDR1 is SNHLY and CDR2 is FYNNEI. This entry is derived from a study of technical replicates of blood from a handful of donors. TCRdb keeps only in-frame clones here, not all; method: immunoSEQ multiplex PCR. In the table there are tens of thousands of clones, 85% to 95% of which are singletons. The sequence was obtained from a human donor in good health. The sample comprised T cells isolated from PBMCs. The chain carries TRBV2 and TRBJ2-5, with D possibly TRBD2 on 6 matching bases. The CDR3 spells CASRGLFETQYF. Here the CDR3 DNA reads TGTGCCAGCAGAGGACTATTCGAGACCCAGTACTTC.